These 15 T cell receptor beta chains share one sample of origin, sequenced in a study of shared clonotypes between healthy human individuals (TCRdb year 2020). CD8 naive samples consisted of CD45RO-negative cells that were positively selected for CCR7, yielding a CD45RA+CCR7+ population without TemRA cells. Receptors were amplified or captured by the immunoSEQ multiplex PCR assay. What TCRdb holds here is the immuneACCESS table cut down to in-frame rearrangements. Part of the clones is not present; checked against another copy, under half of the missing clones reflect an unresolved V gene, and the others are unexplained. The sample contains fewer than 700,000 clones, 90% to 95% of them found a single time. Approximately 0.11% of the sample rests with the top ten. What was sequenced was naive CD8+ T cells sorted from blood. This specimen's cell subset or site label, per the study, means: CD45RA+CCR7+. These receptors all stem from a woman in her twenties or thirties in good health.

A word on this clone: The sample carries other DNA sequences with the same CDR3. The genes are TRBV9 and TRBJ2-1, with 10 bases identical to TRBD2. The CDR3 is made up of 15 amino acids. CDR1 SGDLS and CDR2 YYNGEE come from the germline V gene. The trim removed 2 bases at V and 3 bases at J, leaving 2 bases unmatched. CDR3 nucleotides: TGTGCCAGCAGCGTTGGGACTAGCGTCTACAATGAGCAGTTCTTC. This codes for CASSVGTSVYNEQFF.

This clone appeared once. The rearrangement uses TRBV5-6 and TRBJ2-7; 9 positions match TRBD2. This CDR3 spans 14 amino acids. J was trimmed by 3 bases and V by 3 bases; bases with no gene match: 4. CDR1 and CDR2 from the germline V gene are SGHDT and YYEEEE. CDR3 protein: CASSSGLAIYEQYF. In DNA form, the CDR3 reads TGTGCCAGCAGCTCGGGACTAGCCATCTACGAGCAGTACTTC.

This chain uses TRBV7-9 with TRBJ1-2, with 10 bases matching TRBD1. Germline V lookup: CDR1 SEHNR, CDR2 FQNEAQ (reference sequence). Unmatched junction bases numbered 12, after V lost 0 bases and J lost 5 bases. This CDR3 is built from 18 residues. The CDR3 sequence: CASSLALVSDRGRYGYTF. The CDR3 region has the DNA TGTGCCAGCAGCTTAGCGCTGGTTAGCGACAGGGGGCGATATGGCTACACCTTC.

The rearrangement links TRBV4-1 to TRBJ1-1, with 8 bases identical to TRBD1. The CDR3 runs to 15 residues. V gave up 3 bases and J gave up 2 bases; unmatched junction bases: 5. Germline V lookup: CDR1 MGHRA, CDR2 YSYEKL. Here the CDR3 reads CASSHTQGGNTEAFF. CDR3 bases: TGCGCCAGCAGCCACACACAGGGGGGAAACACTGAAGCTTTCTTT.

This clone was counted a single time. The genes are TRBV27 and TRBJ2-2, with a possible D match to TRBD1 (5 bases). V lost 4 bases and J 0 bases, leaving 9 bases between the germline ends. In germline, CDR1 is MNHEY, CDR2 SMNVEV (reference sequence). The length of the CDR3 is 15 residues. CDR3 in amino acids: CASSYKDTNTGELFF. CDR3 DNA sequence: TGTGCCAGCAGTTATAAGGACACGAACACCGGGGAGCTGTTTTTT.

This sequence joins TRBV7-9 and TRBJ2-1; D perhaps matches TRBD1 (6 bases). Between the trimmed V and J ends, which lost 5 bases and 4 bases, there was a span of 18 bases. The CDR3 contains 16 residues. Per germline, CDR1 SEHNR and CDR2 FQNEAQ (reference sequence). CDR3 residues: CASSPQGIPPYNEQFF. CDR3 nucleotides: TGTGCCAGCAGCCCCCAGGGGATTCCTCCATACAATGAGCAGTTCTTC.

The J gene is TRBJ2-7, the V gene TRBV7-6; 11 bases fit TRBD2. V lost 1 base and J lost 6; bases outside the gene matches: 5. This CDR3 has 15 amino acids. Germline V lookup: CDR1 SGHVS, CDR2 FNYEAQ. The CDR3 is CASSLVSGRVGEQYF. The DNA of the CDR3 is TGTGCCAGCAGCTTAGTTAGCGGGAGGGTAGGCGAGCAGTACTTC.

The rearrangement links TRBV5-1 to TRBJ2-1; 16 bases map to TRBD2. The CDR3 totals 16 residues. Germline CDR1 and CDR2: SGHRS and YFSETQ. Trimming cost V 3 bases and J 4 bases; bases outside gene matches: 1. CDR3: CASSSGLAGGYNEQFF. DNA for the CDR3: TGCGCCAGCAGCTCGGGACTAGCGGGAGGGTACAATGAGCAGTTCTTC.

This clone was counted a few times. The V call is TRBV27, the J call TRBJ1-5; perhaps TRBD1 as D (6 bases). The CDR3 has 12 residues. Germline CDR1 and CDR2: MNHEY and SMNVEV (reference sequence). The V end lost 9 bases, the J end lost 4 bases, and 10 bases lay between the germline ends. CDR3 protein: CASGTQNQPQHF. In DNA, the CDR3 is TGTGCCAGTGGGACACAAAATCAGCCCCAGCATTTT.

The chain is built from TRBV29-1 and TRBJ2-1, with D perhaps matching TRBD1 (5 bases). Trimming took 1 base from V and 3 from J, leaving 10 bases between them. Germline CDR1 and CDR2: SQVTM and ANQGSEA. CDR3 length equals 14 residues. The DNA of the CDR3 is TGCAGCGTTGAAGGTGGACAACGCTACAATGAGCAGTTCTTC. Residues: CSVEGGQRYNEQFF.

This clone is a singleton in its sample. The rearrangement uses TRBV27 and TRBJ2-7; the D is unclear. The CDR3 covers 14 residues. V gave up 6 bases and J gave up 0 bases, with 12 bases separating them. The germline V gene encodes CDR1 MNHEY and CDR2 SMNVEV (reference sequence). Here the CDR3 reads CASSPAASSYEQYF. For the CDR3, the DNA is TGTGCCAGCAGCCCCGCGGCTAGCTCCTACGAGCAGTACTTC.

This clone showed up just once. The chain links TRBV11-3 to TRBJ2-1, with D hard to call. Germline V lookup: CDR1 SGHNT, CDR2 YENEEA. CDR3 size: 14 residues. V was trimmed by 1 base and J by 5 bases, leaving 9 bases between them. CDR3 residues: CASSLAGQNNEQFF. The CDR3, as DNA: TGTGCCAGCAGCTTAGCGGGTCAAAACAATGAGCAGTTCTTC.

This clone was detected only once. J is TRBJ2-7 and V is TRBV19; D is ambiguous. This CDR3 contains 15 residues. Germline CDR1 and CDR2: LNHDA and SQIVND (reference sequence). Trimming cost V 1 base and J 2 bases, with 12 bases left between them. The CDR3 DNA follows: TGTGCCAGTAGTATAGCCGGCGGATTTACCTACGAGCAGTACTTC. It yields the protein CASSIAGGFTYEQYF.

This clone was observed once. V and J are TRBV4-1 and TRBJ2-1; D might be TRBD2 (5 bases). V was clipped by 0 bases and J by 5 bases, with 17 bases between them. The germline V gene has CDR1 MGHRA and CDR2 YSYEKL. The CDR3 extends over 17 amino acids. The CDR3 is CASSQDPPATRNNEQFF. In DNA form, the CDR3 reads TGCGCCAGCAGCCAAGACCCTCCGGCTACTAGAAACAATGAGCAGTTCTTC.

The chain links TRBV2 to TRBJ2-7, with 9 bases identical to TRBD2. The CDR3 totals 15 residues. The V gene's germline CDR1 is SNHLY and CDR2 FYNNEI. Trimming took 3 bases from V and 7 from J; bases not matched to a gene: 10. The CDR3 nucleotides read TGTGCCAGCAGTGATCTTCTAGCGGGGATTTGGGAGCAGTACTTC. The encoded protein is CASSDLLAGIWEQYF. Looking up the rest from reference TRBV2 and TRBJ2-7 gives the full variable domain: EPEVTQTPSHQVTQMGQEVILRCVPISNHLYFYWYRQILGQKVEFLVSFYNNEISEKSEIFDDQFSVERPDGSNFTLKIRSTKLEDSAMYFCASSDLLAGIWEQYFGPGTRLTVT.